This record concerns one T cell receptor (beta chain) sequence. No antigen is known for it. This entry comes from a study of cytomegalovirus exposure and HLA in healthy donors. Researchers ran the PCR with 60 Vbeta and 13 Jbeta primers. Libraries were prepared by immunoSEQ multiplex PCR; TCRdb keeps only in-frame clonotypes and omits some of them. The repertoire includes about 160,000 clones, roughly 77% of them detected once, and 2.2% sits in the top ten. This CDR3 comprises 16 residues. Germline values: CDR1 MNHEY, CDR2 SMNVEV (reference sequence). The junction had 6 bases not matched to a gene; V was cut back by 5 bases and J by 2 bases. Study-level findings and limits: Clonal expansion was found to be greater in HLA-associated TCR beta chains than in equally common others in a later analysis.

Sequenced material: PBMCs. V and J are TRBV27 and TRBJ2-7; 13 bases are shared with TRBD2. This receptor was taken from a man in his fifties in good health and CMV-seropositive. The DNA for the CDR3 is TGTGCCAGCAGTCATGGGACTAGCGGGACTACCTACGAGCAGTACTTC. Amino acids: CASSHGTSGTTYEQYF.